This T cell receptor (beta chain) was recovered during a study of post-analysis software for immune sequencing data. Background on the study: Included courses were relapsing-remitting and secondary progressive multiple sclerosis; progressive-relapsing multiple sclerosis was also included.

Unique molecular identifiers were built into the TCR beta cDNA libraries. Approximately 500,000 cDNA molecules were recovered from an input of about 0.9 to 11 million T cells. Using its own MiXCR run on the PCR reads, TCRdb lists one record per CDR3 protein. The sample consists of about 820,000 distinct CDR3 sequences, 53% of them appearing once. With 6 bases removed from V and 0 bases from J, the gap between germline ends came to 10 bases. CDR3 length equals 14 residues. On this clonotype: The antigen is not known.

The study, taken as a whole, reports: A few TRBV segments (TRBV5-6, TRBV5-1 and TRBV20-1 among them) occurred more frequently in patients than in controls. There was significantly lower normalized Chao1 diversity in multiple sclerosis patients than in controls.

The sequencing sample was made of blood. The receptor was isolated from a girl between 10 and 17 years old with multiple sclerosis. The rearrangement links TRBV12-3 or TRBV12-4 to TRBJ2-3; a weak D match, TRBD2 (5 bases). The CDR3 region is CASRTMESTDTQYF. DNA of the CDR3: TGTGCCAGCAGGACTATGGAAAGCACAGATACGCAGTATTTT.